The sequence of this T cell receptor beta chain was determined in a study of blood T cell repertoires in COVID-19. This clone was recorded a few times. TCRdb keeps only in-frame clones here, not all; method: immunoSEQ multiplex PCR. The sample has some 330,000 clones, 70% to 90% seen once. The CDR3 contains 17 residues. The sequence was collected from a woman aged 45-65 years with active or convalescent COVID-19. The V call is TRBV1, the J call TRBJ1-5; TRBD1, the table's D call, lacks a check against the DNA. TRBV1 counts as a pseudogene. What was sequenced was peripheral blood. The CDR3 region has the DNA TGCACCAGCAGCCAAGATCCGACGACAGGGGGAGGACAGCCCCAGCATTTT. It encodes CTSSQDPTTGGGQPQHF.